A selection of T cell receptor beta chains follows, all from one sample in a study of control samples from healthy donors and cancer patients. Here immunoSEQ multiplex PCR was the method, and the copy in TCRdb shows in-frame clones only, minus some. In the table there are around 83,000 clones, 90% to 95% of which are singletons. The sample comprised PBMCs. These TCRs come from a woman aged 40 to 50 with lung cancer. Each CDR3 is given with its conserved first and last residue. D genes are given only for firm matches. Where a row states a size, it is once, few, many or the class of an expanded clone; other rows omit it.

NA	TRBV7-2	NA	TRBJ1-1	TGTGCCAGCAGCTTAGATCCCAGCAACACTGAAGCTTTCTTT	CASSLDPSNTEAFF
TRBD1	TRBV4-1	few	TRBJ1-6	TGCGCCAGCAGCCAAGTGGGACAGAATTCACCCCTCCACTTT	CASSQVGQNSPLHF
NA	TRBV3-1/TRBV3-2	NA	TRBJ2-7	TGTGCCAGCAGCCAAGAACCTCTTCCCACCTACGAGCAGTACTTC	CASSQEPLPTYEQYF
TRBD1	TRBV4-2	NA	TRBJ1-4	TGTGCCAGCAGCCACACAGGGGAGGGACAGGGTGTTGGGAAACTGTTTTTT	CASSHTGEGQGVGKLFF
NA	TRBV4-1	NA	TRBJ1-5	TGCGCCAGCAGCCAAGTGACAGCGCAACAGCCCCAGCATTTT	CASSQVTAQQPQHF
TRBD1	TRBV4-1	NA	TRBJ1-2	TGCGCCAGCAGCCAACCTCCCCAGGGGGTTGCTAACTATGGCTACACCTTC	CASSQPPQGVANYGYTF
NA	TRBV18	once	TRBJ2-3	TGTGCCAGCTCACTTATGACTAGGGGAACAGATACGCAGTATTTT	CASSLMTRGTDTQYF
TRBD2	TRBV5-1	NA	TRBJ2-7	TGCGCCAGCAGCGTGGCCGCGGGGGGGTCCTACGAGCAGTACTTC	CASSVAAGGSYEQYF
NA	TRBV19	NA	TRBJ1-4	TGTGCCAGCCGTACAATCCACCGGGCCTCAAATGAAAAACTGTTTTTT	CASRTIHRASNEKLFF
NA	TRBV9	NA	TRBJ1-1	TGTGCCAGCAGCGTGGTGAACGCGAACACTGAAGCTTTCTTT	CASSVVNANTEAFF
NA	TRBV27	once	TRBJ1-3	TGTGCCAGCAGTTTTTGGGGCCCTGGAAACACCATATATTTT	CASSFWGPGNTIYF
TRBD1	TRBV19	NA	TRBJ1-1	TGTGCCAGTCACCAACAGGGGCAAGTTGACACTGAAGCTTTCTTT	CASHQQGQVDTEAFF
TRBD2	TRBV5-1	NA	TRBJ2-7	TGCGCCAGCAGCTCAATAGGGACTAGCGGGATAACCTCCTACGAGCAGTACTTC	CASSSIGTSGITSYEQYF
NA	TRBV27	NA	TRBJ1-6	TGTGCCAGCAGGGACGTTAATTCACCCCTCCACTTT	CASRDVNSPLHF
TRBD2	TRBV14	NA	TRBJ2-7	TGTGCCAGCAGCCAAGCGACTAGCGACTACGAGCAGTACTTC	CASSQATSDYEQYF
NA	TRBV11-1	once	TRBJ1-1	TGTGCCAGCGCAGGAATGAACACTGAAGCTTTCTTT	CASAGMNTEAFF
NA	TRBV19	NA	TRBJ1-1	TGTGCCAGTACCCTTGGGGGGGTCACTGAAGCTTTCTTT	CASTLGGVTEAFF
NA	TRBV28	NA	TRBJ1-6	TGTGCCAGCACCCTCCCCAGTAATAATTCACCCCTCCACTTT	CASTLPSNNSPLHF
NA	TRBV9	NA	TRBJ2-4	TGTGCCAGCAGCGTAGGACCCCCACGGGCCAAAAACATTCAGTACTTC	CASSVGPPRAKNIQYF
TRBD1	TRBV6-5	NA	TRBJ1-2	TGTGCCAGCACCAGACAGGGAGGGAACTATGGCTACACCTTC	CASTRQGGNYGYTF
NA	TRBV12-3/TRBV12-4	NA	TRBJ1-5	TGTGCCAGCAGTCTCGCGGGCTATCAGCCCCAGCATTTT	CASSLAGYQPQHF
NA	TRBV6-6	once	TRBJ1-3	TGTGCCAGCAAGACACAGGAGGGAAACACCATATATTTT	CASKTQEGNTIYF
NA	TRBV19	NA	TRBJ1-2	TGTGCCAGTAGTGAAAGCGGGAACTATGGCTACACCTTC	CASSESGNYGYTF
NA	TRBV6-5	NA	TRBJ1-2	TGTGCCAGCAGACCCGACAGCAACTATGGCTACACCTTC	CASRPDSNYGYTF
TRBD1	TRBV2	NA	TRBJ1-4	TGTGCCAGCAGTGAAACAGGGGGAACTAATGAAAAACTGTTTTTT	CASSETGGTNEKLFF
NA	TRBV12-3/TRBV12-4	NA	TRBJ1-2	TGTGCCAGCAGTTCGGCAGGGAACTATGGCTACACCTTC	CASSSAGNYGYTF
NA	TRBV6-6	NA	TRBJ2-1	TGTGCCAGCAGTTACTCGAAGGGTTATGAGCAGTTCTTC	CASSYSKGYEQFF
NA	TRBV28	NA	TRBJ1-6	TGTGCCAGCAGTTTCATAGGTTCCGGTGGTGAGTCACCCCTCCACTTT	CASSFIGSGGESPLHF
NA	TRBV27	NA	TRBJ1-2	TGTGCCAGCAGTGCGTTTGGTGGACACCTGGGCTACACCTTC	CASSAFGGHLGYTF
NA	TRBV29-1	NA	TRBJ1-1	TGCAGCGTTGTTCAGGTGAACACTGAAGCTTTCTTT	CSVVQVNTEAFF
NA	TRBV5-4	NA	TRBJ2-2	TGTGCCAGCAGCTTGGCCGGGGTTACCGCGAACACCGGGGAGCTGTTTTTT	CASSLAGVTANTGELFF
TRBD1	TRBV6-8	NA	TRBJ1-1	TGTGCCAGCAGTGCCAGACAGGGGGCAAGGGCTTTCTTT	CASSARQGARAFF
TRBD1	TRBV19	NA	TRBJ1-1	TGTGCCAGTACCCCCACGACAGGGCCTTTCCCCGAAGCTTTCTTT	CASTPTTGPFPEAFF
NA	TRBV6-5	NA	TRBJ1-2	TGTGCCAGCACTCAAAAACGGAACTATGGCTACACCTTC	CASTQKRNYGYTF
NA	TRBV10-3	NA	TRBJ2-7	TGTGCCATCAGTGATGATCGCCTGGCCGAGCAGTACTTC	CAISDDRLAEQYF
NA	TRBV6-5	NA	TRBJ2-7	TGTGCCAGCAGTTACTCGTTGAGCGACCACTACGAGCAGTACTTC	CASSYSLSDHYEQYF
TRBD1	TRBV4-1	NA	TRBJ2-1	TGCGCCAGCAGCCAGACCGGACAGGGTAGAACGTTCGGCAATGAGCAGTTCTTC	CASSQTGQGRTFGNEQFF
NA	TRBV7-9	NA	TRBJ2-2	TGTGCCAGCAGCTCCGGACAGTGGGACACCGGGGAGCTGTTTTTT	CASSSGQWDTGELFF
TRBD1	TRBV12-5	NA	TRBJ2-7	TGTGCTAGTGGTTTGTCCACAGGGGGCGTTGAGTACGAGCAGTACTTC	CASGLSTGGVEYEQYF